This T cell receptor (beta chain) emerged from a study of control samples from healthy donors and cancer patients. Clones were read by immunoSEQ multiplex PCR, and TCRdb kept only the in-frame ones, dropping some. The sample includes some 120,000 clones, 93% of them seen just once. Germline CDR1 reads ENHRY; CDR2 reads SYGVKD. V lost 5 bases and J lost 0, with 11 bases in between. The CDR3 runs 15 residues. This receptor was identified in a man aged 45-65 years with head and neck cancer. The chain employs TRBV10-3 and TRBJ1-3, with D unclear. The specimen sequenced was PBMCs. As DNA, the CDR3 is TGTGCCATCAGTTCCACGTCTTCCTCTGGAAACACCATATATTTT. It encodes CAISSTSSSGNTIYF.